This T cell receptor beta chain originates from a study of blood T cell repertoires in COVID-19. The wider study: The samples span acute and convalescent COVID-19 from the United States, Italy and Spain. T cells, B-cell-depleted T cells, or PBMCs provided the cDNA or gDNA that served as material.

Methods used by the authors: Estimates of nucleated cell counts were drawn from the amplification of reference gene primers. Measured with immunoSEQ multiplex PCR; TCRdb has only the in-frame clones, and not every one. V and J calls and clone size are given by that table; D and trimming were obtained from the DNA. The repertoire holds around 300,000 clones, roughly nine tenths seen once, with roughly 2.9% in the top ten. The CDR3 is 14 amino acids. V lost 5 bases, J lost 6 bases, and 13 bases stayed unmatched. Germline-derived CDR1 and CDR2 are GTSNPN and SVGIG (reference sequence). This rearrangement joins TRBV30 to TRBJ2-7, with TRBD2 matching over 7 bases. Sequencing used peripheral blood. The receptor comes from a woman aged 25 to 45 with COVID-19, enrolled during active disease. The DNA of the CDR3 is TGTGCCTGGGAAACGGGCGGGAGTCAAGTCGAGCAGTACTTC. The encoded protein is CAWETGGSQVEQYF.